Each of the 7 T cell receptor beta chains below was sequenced from the same sample in a study of T cells in Graves' hyperthyroidism and ophthalmopathy. Amplified TCR beta CDR3 regions came from RNA transcripts. In the first-round RT-PCR of the TCR CDR3, the HTBI primer set was used. TCRdb itself ran the multiplex PCR reads through MiXCR, one entry per CDR3 protein. The sample records 550,000 to 800,000 distinct CDR3 sequences, 17% being singletons. Sequenced input: blood. These receptors all come from a man in his forties or fifties with Graves' hyperthyroidism.

This clonotype was seen many times. This chain links TRBV7-2 with TRBJ2-3; D ambiguous. There are 12 residues in the CDR3. CDR1 is SGHTA and CDR2 is FQGNSA in the germline V gene. V dropped 5 bases and J dropped 4 bases, with 7 bases sitting between them. The CDR3 is CASSLFSDTQYF. The CDR3 region has the DNA TGTGCCAGCAGCCTGTTCTCAGATACGCAGTATTTT.

This clonotype appeared many times. V is TRBV30 and J is TRBJ2-7; D unresolved. The germline gives CDR1 GTSNPN, CDR2 SVGIG (reference sequence). The CDR3 sequence is 13 residues long. V lost 1 base, J lost 2 bases, and 9 bases lay in between. CDR3 sequence reads: CAWSAPTPYEQYF. DNA of the CDR3: TGTGCCTGGAGTGCCCCGACCCCCTACGAGCAGTACTTC.

The genes are TRBV24-1 and TRBJ2-1; D ambiguous. This CDR3 has 13 amino acids. Germline CDR1 KGHDR, CDR2 SFDVKD. Deletions cut 0 bases from V and 11 bases from J, with 10 bases between. The CDR3 region has the DNA TGTGCCACCAGTGATTTGTCAGCTACAAAGCAGTTCTTC. Protein: CATSDLSATKQFF.

This clonotype has a count of ten or more. The chain has TRBV7-2 and TRBJ2-7; a weak D match, TRBD1 (5 bases). CDR3 length: 15 residues. Germline V lookup: CDR1 SGHTA, CDR2 FQGNSA. V lost 5 bases, J lost 5 bases, and 19 bases lay in between. The CDR3 DNA reads as TGTGCCAGCAGCACCGACAGCAGGCCCCAGAACGAGCAGTACTTC. This translates into CASSTDSRPQNEQYF.

The chain combines TRBV27 with TRBJ2-2; D tentatively fits TRBD1 or TRBD2 (5 bases each). V dropped 9 bases and J dropped 6 bases, with 11 bases sitting between them. The CDR3 length is 12 residues. Germline V CDR1 and CDR2: MNHEY, SMNVEV (reference sequence). The CDR3 is CASQLGAGELFF. The CDR3 region has the DNA TGTGCCAGTCAACTGGGGGCCGGGGAGCTGTTTTTT.

In this sample, this clonotype turned up many times. This chain joins TRBV6-1 and TRBJ1-2, with no clear D. Trimming shortened V by 7 bases and J by 6 bases, and 12 bases separated the two germline ends. The CDR3 runs 12 residues. Germline CDR1 MNHNS, CDR2 SASEGT. This CDR3 is CASKATLDGYTF. CDR3 DNA: TGTGCCAGCAAGGCGACTTTGGATGGCTACACCTTC.

This clonotype was observed at least ten times. The rearrangement uses TRBV28 and TRBJ2-5, with D possibly TRBD1 on 6 matching bases. Trimming took off 6 bases at V and 1 base at J, with 15 bases between the two ends. Germline V gene sequence: CDR1 MDHEN, CDR2 SYDVKM. This CDR3 is 15 amino acids long. The CDR3 here is CASSPLGTLQETQYF. As DNA, the CDR3 is TGTGCCAGCAGCCCACTTGGGACACTCCAAGAGACCCAGTACTTC.